Below, 17 T cell receptor beta chains from the same sample are listed, as sequenced in a study of neoadjuvant anti-PD-1 for oral cavity cancer. Repertoires were generated with immunoSEQ multiplex PCR, while TCRdb's copy carries only in-frame clones and drops some. The data contain approximately 43,000 clones, 77% of them seen just once; the ten biggest clones take up around 4.9%. Noted time point: after neoadjuvant nivolumab, at surgical resection. The sequencing used PBMCs, collected after nivolumab (anti-PD-1) treatment. The origin of the receptors is a person between 40 and 80 years old with oral cavity squamous cell carcinoma.

The V call is TRBV15, the J call TRBJ1-2; D might be TRBD1 (5 bases). Trimming left V 1 base short and J 6 bases short, with 6 bases between. Germline-derived CDR1 and CDR2 are LNHNV and YYDKDF (reference sequence). The CDR3 consists of 12 residues. The CDR3 DNA reads as TGTGCCACCAGCAGAGGAGGGGATGGCTACACCTTC. This sequence encodes CATSRGGDGYTF.

This rearrangement joins TRBV25-1 to TRBJ1-5; D is ambiguous. The V gene's germline CDR1 is MGHDK and CDR2 SYGVNS. The germline V and J ends were trimmed by 5 bases and 4 bases, with 18 bases remaining between them. This CDR3 spans 16 amino acids. The CDR3 DNA reads TGTGCCAGCAGTCCCCTGGCCGCCTCCGGGAATCAGCCCCAGCATTTT. The encoded protein is CASSPLAASGNQPQHF.

This chain connects TRBV2 to TRBJ2-3, with TRBD2 matching over 9 bases. This CDR3 spans 15 amino acids. The ends lost 4 bases at V and 6 bases at J; junction bases unmatched: 8. CDR1 is SNHLY, CDR2 FYNNEI, per germline. The CDR3 protein is CASSASGTQGDTQYF. The CDR3 DNA reads TGTGCCAGCAGTGCTAGCGGGACGCAGGGGGATACGCAGTATTTT.

CDR3 nucleotides: TGCAGCGTCCGGGCCCCTTCGAACACTGAAGCTTTCTTT. Translation gives CSVRAPSNTEAFF. The chain uses TRBV29-1 and TRBJ1-1, with D uncertain. CDR3 length: 13 amino acids. The V gene's germline CDR1 is SQVTM and CDR2 ANQGSEA. V lost 6 bases, J lost 1 base, and 12 bases lay in between.

The rearrangement uses TRBV5-1 and TRBJ2-7; either TRBD1 or TRBD2 may fit D (5 bases each). Trimming removed 4 bases at V and 2 bases at J, with 10 bases between. The CDR3 is made up of 13 amino acids. Germline loops: CDR1 SGHRS, CDR2 YFSETQ. In nucleotides, the CDR3 is TGCGCCAGCAGCCGGGACGGACCCTACGAGCAGTACTTC. As protein: CASSRDGPYEQYF.

The V and J genes are TRBV15 and TRBJ2-1; D is tentatively TRBD1 or TRBD2 (5 bases each). Germline-derived CDR1 and CDR2 are LNHNV and YYDKDF (reference sequence). Trimming removed 3 bases from V and 9 bases from J, with 15 bases in between. CDR3 length: 14 residues. The CDR3 DNA reads as TGTGCCACCAGCAGGCCTCCCGGGGCGACTGAGCAGTTCTTC. It translates to CATSRPPGATEQFF.

This clone was found a few times. The rearrangement joins TRBV5-1 to TRBJ2-1; no clear D gene. V lost 4 bases to trimming and J lost 0 bases, with 8 bases between them. The germline V gene has CDR1 SGHRS and CDR2 YFSETQ. This CDR3 has 14 amino acids. The CDR3 loop reads CASSGLSSYNEQFF. DNA for the CDR3: TGCGCCAGCAGCGGCCTGAGCTCCTACAATGAGCAGTTCTTC.

V and J are TRBV7-3 and TRBJ1-1; D may be TRBD1 (6 bases). V was pared by 6 bases and J by 0 bases, with 14 bases between. The CDR3 covers 15 residues. Per germline, CDR1 SGHTA and CDR2 FQGTGA. The CDR3 DNA reads as TGTGCCAGCAGTACCTCGGGGGCCATGAACACTGAAGCTTTCTTT. It codes for CASSTSGAMNTEAFF.

This chain connects TRBV19 to TRBJ2-7, with 9 bases fitting TRBD2. The V gene end was trimmed by 5 bases and the J gene end by 5 bases; junction bases not matched to a gene: 10. The germline CDR1 and CDR2 sequences are LNHDA and SQIVND (reference sequence). This CDR3 has 15 amino acids. The CDR3 protein is CASSLAGETNHEQYF. Here the CDR3 DNA reads TGTGCCAGTAGTTTAGCGGGAGAGACTAACCACGAGCAGTACTTC.

The chain joins TRBV28 to TRBJ1-5; no clear D gene. Trimming took 1 base from V and 4 from J, leaving 8 bases between them. The CDR3 extends over 14 amino acids. Germline V CDR1 and CDR2: MDHEN, SYDVKM. The CDR3 sequence is CASSLYLGNQPQHF. The CDR3 coding sequence is TGTGCCAGCAGTTTATATCTGGGAAATCAGCCCCAGCATTTT.

The chain links TRBV21-1 to TRBJ1-3; the table gives TRBD1 as D, unverified against the DNA. TRBV21-1 constitutes a pseudogene. There are 10 residues in the CDR3. CDR3 in amino acids: CASSMGALYF. The CDR3 bases are TGTGCCAGCAGTATGGGGGCTTTATATTTT.

The V and J genes are TRBV2 and TRBJ2-3, with 11 bases fitting TRBD2. Germline V gene data show CDR1 as SNHLY and CDR2 as FYNNEI. V lost 4 bases, J lost 10 bases, and 7 bases stayed unmatched. The CDR3 has 14 residues. The CDR3 protein is CASSVGLAVSAQYF. The CDR3 DNA follows: TGTGCCAGCAGTGTGGGACTAGCGGTGTCAGCGCAGTATTTT.

This rearrangement joins TRBV29-1 to TRBJ1-2, with 8 bases identical to TRBD1. This CDR3 contains 14 residues. Germline V CDR1 and CDR2: SQVTM, ANQGSEA. With 6 bases clipped from V and 7 bases from J, the junction kept 13 bases outside the gene matches. CDR3 protein: CSVRDRTFGGGYTF. The DNA of the CDR3 is TGCAGCGTCCGGGACAGGACGTTCGGCGGTGGCTACACCTTC.

The chain is built from TRBV7-8 and TRBJ2-5; D gene ambiguous. This CDR3 contains 11 residues. Trimming took 4 bases from V and 5 from J, leaving 5 bases between them. The germline V gene encodes CDR1 SGHVS and CDR2 FQNEAQ. The CDR3 spells CASSYLETQYF. CDR3 bases: TGTGCCAGCAGCTATTTGGAGACCCAGTACTTC.

This clone was picked up a small number of times. This rearrangement joins TRBV19 to TRBJ1-1; D remains unclear. The germline V and J ends were trimmed by 6 bases and 1 base, with 9 bases remaining between them. The germline V gene encodes CDR1 LNHDA and CDR2 SQIVND (reference sequence). CDR3 length: 13 residues. The CDR3 nucleotides are TGTGCCAGTAGAGAACAGTCGAACACTGAAGCTTTCTTT. Encoded protein: CASREQSNTEAFF. Based on the CDR3 plus reference TRBV19 and TRBJ1-1, the full variable domain is DGGITQSPKYLFRKEGQNVTLSCEQNLNHDAMYWYRQDPGQGLRLIYYSQIVNDFQKGDIAEGYSVSREKKESFPLTVTSAQKNPTAFYLCASREQSNTEAFFGQGTRLTVV.

This clone has just one count. This chain uses TRBV2 with TRBJ2-7, with 9 bases matching TRBD1. The CDR3 spans 17 residues. Per the germline V gene, CDR1 is SNHLY and CDR2 is FYNNEI. The J segment lost 6 bases and the V segment lost 6 bases, leaving 18 bases of the junction unmatched. CDR3 residues: CASRIVKFTGGLSEQYF. The CDR3 DNA sequence: TGTGCCAGCAGGATAGTAAAGTTCACAGGGGGCTTAAGCGAGCAGTACTTC.

This chain uses TRBV12-2 with TRBJ2-7; whether TRBD2, the table's D call, matches the DNA was not checked. TRBV12-2 is a known pseudogene. The CDR3 sequence is 15 residues long. The CDR3 DNA follows: TGTGCAAGTCCCCCCCGGCGGCGGTTCTCCTACGAGCAGTACTTC. It translates to CASPPRRRFSYEQYF.